The T cell receptor (beta chain) under discussion was sequenced for a study of response to subunit inactivated influenza vaccine. Study results and limitations: There was a suggestion from the authors that each seasonal influenza vaccination recruits few new T cells.

This clonotype has more than one count but fewer than ten. Its antigen is currently unknown. Germline V gene sequence: CDR1 SGHRS, CDR2 YFSETQ. V shed 2 bases and J shed 0 bases, with 12 bases lying between them. This CDR3 is built from 16 residues. Each CDR3 protein is one row after TCRdb ran MiXCR on the RT-PCR reads. The table lists some 600,000 distinct CDR3 sequences, 14% of them singletons. This TCR came from a middle-aged man who received an inactivated influenza vaccine. The J gene is TRBJ2-1, the V gene TRBV5-1, with D perhaps matching TRBD2 (6 bases). The sample in question was PBMCs from blood, obtained less than 15 days before vaccination. The CDR3 sequence: CASSLRVGSSYNEQFF. The CDR3 DNA sequence: TGCGCCAGCAGCTTACGGGTCGGGAGCTCCTACAATGAGCAGTTCTTC. Looking up the rest from reference TRBV5-1 and TRBJ2-1 gives the full variable domain: KAGVTQTPRYLIKTRGQQVTLSCSPISGHRSVSWYQQTPGQGLQFLFEYFSETQRNKGNFPGRFSGRQFSNSRSEMNVSTLELGDSALYLCASSLRVGSSYNEQFFGPGTRLTVL.